The entry below describes one T cell receptor (beta chain). This sample was taken from a study of control samples from healthy donors and cancer patients. Germline V lookup: CDR1 SEHNR, CDR2 FQNEAQ (reference sequence). The CDR3 is 16 residues long. The ends were cut back, 5 bases at V and 3 bases at J, with 16 bases in the middle. This table comes from immunoSEQ multiplex PCR, and its TCRdb copy is limited to in-frame clones, with some not included. The sample yields around 140,000 clones, around 92% seen once. This TCR came from a man aged 30 to 39 in good health. V is TRBV7-9 and J is TRBJ1-4; D unclear. Sequenced material: blood. DNA of the CDR3: TGTGCCAGCAGCCTAAGACGGGAGGTAGCTAATGAAAAACTGTTTTTT. This gives the protein CASSLRREVANEKLFF.